This T cell receptor beta chain emerged from a study of control samples from healthy donors and cancer patients. TCRdb's table, derived via immunoSEQ multiplex PCR, lists solely in-frame clones and lacks some. The data show fewer than 300,000 clones, more than 65% seen once. Trimming left V 6 bases short and J 5 bases short, with 14 bases between. This CDR3 spans 13 amino acids. Germline V gene lookup returns CDR1 SGHRS and CDR2 YFSETQ. The sequencing sample was made of PBMCs. The origin of this receptor is a woman aged 60-75 years with lung cancer. This rearrangement joins TRBV5-1 to TRBJ2-5, with D possibly matching TRBD2 (7 bases). CDR3 protein: CASIAGAGETQYF. Written as DNA, the CDR3 is TGCGCCAGCATTGCGGGGGCGGGGGAGACCCAGTACTTC.